A single sample is the source of the 29 T cell receptor beta chains below, sequenced in a study of PD-1 blockade in classical Hodgkin lymphoma. The time point is: cycle 4 day 1 (C4D1), after more than 5 weeks of nivolumab. Each and every patient relapsed after autologous stem cell transplantation, and patients got differing brentuximab vedotin exposure. The data were produced by immunoSEQ multiplex PCR, yet TCRdb's version contains in-frame clones alone and is incomplete. The sample holds about 96,000 clones; 85% to 95% are singletons and the top ten take roughly 2.1%. The source was peripheral blood mononuclear cells (PBMCs), collected before the fourth cycle of nivolumab. These receptors came from a human donor with classical Hodgkin lymphoma.

The chain carries TRBV7-3 and TRBJ2-2; D not certain. The CDR3 runs 15 residues. Trimming removed 4 bases from V and 7 bases from J, with 16 bases in between. Germline loops: CDR1 SGHTA, CDR2 FQGTGA. CDR3 coding DNA: TGTGCCAGCAGCTCACAAAGGGTAGAAATCGGGGAGCTGTTTTTT. It encodes CASSSQRVEIGELFF.

The V gene is TRBV7-9, the J gene TRBJ2-5; 9 positions match TRBD2. V dropped 7 bases and J dropped 3; count of bases not matched to a gene: 12. There are 16 residues in the CDR3. Germline CDR1 and CDR2: SEHNR and FQNEAQ (reference sequence). The CDR3 DNA follows: TGTGCCAGCACCCCGGCGGGAGGGATCCGGAAAGAGACCCAGTACTTC. Translated: CASTPAGGIRKETQYF. Based on the CDR3 plus reference TRBV7-9 and TRBJ2-5, the full variable domain is DTGVSQNPRHKITKRGQNVTFRCDPISEHNRLYWYRQTLGQGPEFLTYFQNEAQLEKSRLLSDRFSAERPKGSFSTLEIQRTEQGDSAMYLCASTPAGGIRKETQYFGPGTRLLVL.

This sequence joins TRBV5-4 and TRBJ2-2; D may be TRBD1 (6 bases). Deletions cut 6 bases from V and 4 bases from J, with 7 bases between. The CDR3 consists of 12 residues. Germline CDR1 SGHNT, CDR2 YYREEE (reference sequence). In nucleotides, the CDR3 is TGTGCCAGCACACAGGGCACCGGGGAGCTGTTTTTT. The encoded protein is CASTQGTGELFF.

The chain carries TRBV6-6 and TRBJ1-1, with TRBD1 matching 8 bases. Germline V gene data show CDR1 as MNHNY and CDR2 as SVGAGI (reference sequence). The V and J ends lost 4 bases and 8 bases, in that order; junction bases with no gene match: 6. The length of the CDR3 is 13 residues. CDR3 in DNA: TGTGCCAGCAGTTCCGGACAGGGTGAAGAAGCTTTCTTT. Translation: CASSSGQGEEAFF.

In nucleotides, the CDR3 is TGTGCCACCAGCAGGTTGGGGAGGGGGCTAGAGACCCAGTACTTC. Its translation: CATSRLGRGLETQYF. The V and J genes are TRBV15 and TRBJ2-5, with D perhaps TRBD1 or TRBD2 (7 bases each). The V end lost 3 bases, the J end lost 4 bases, and 15 bases lay between the germline ends. The CDR3 consists of 15 residues. Germline V gene sequence: CDR1 LNHNV, CDR2 YYDKDF (reference sequence).

The gene calls are TRBV29-1 and TRBJ2-1; TRBD2 might be the D (6 bases). Germline V CDR1 and CDR2: SQVTM, ANQGSEA. V gave up 3 bases and J gave up 12 bases, with 21 bases separating them. The CDR3 covers 14 residues. Here the CDR3 reads CSVEGGAPAMGQFF. As DNA, the CDR3 is TGCAGCGTTGAGGGGGGAGCCCCTGCCATGGGGCAGTTCTTC.

This clone is a singleton in its sample. The chain is built from TRBV28 and TRBJ1-4, with 8 bases matching TRBD1. This CDR3 comprises 13 residues. Germline V gene lookup returns CDR1 MDHEN and CDR2 SYDVKM. The trim removed 6 bases at V and 7 bases at J, leaving 4 bases unmatched. CDR3 sequence (DNA): TGTGCCAGCAGGGACAGGGCTAGTGAAAAACTGTTTTTT. Amino acids: CASRDRASEKLFF.

The V call is TRBV5-6, the J call TRBJ2-1; D is ambiguous. The V end was cut by 4 bases, the J end by 5 bases, with 16 bases between. Germline V gene sequence: CDR1 SGHDT, CDR2 YYEEEE. The CDR3 runs 15 residues. The CDR3 coding sequence is TGTGCCAGCAGCCACTCAGATGTGGTTAACAATGAGCAGTTCTTC. It specifies CASSHSDVVNNEQFF.

This chain uses TRBV19 with TRBJ1-2, with D maybe TRBD1 (5 bases). Trimming stripped 4 bases from V and 0 bases from J, with 15 bases between. Germline CDR1 LNHDA, CDR2 SQIVND (reference sequence). This CDR3 is 16 amino acids long. CDR3 in amino acids: CASSTTLTASNYGYTF. CDR3 sequence (DNA): TGTGCCAGTAGTACCACATTGACAGCCTCTAACTATGGCTACACCTTC.

Comments on this clone: Relative to the germline gene, one junction end is altered; a read error may explain this. The V call is TRBV6-5, the J call TRBJ1-1; unclear D gene. The CDR3 loop spans 15 amino acids. From germline, CDR1 is MNHEY and CDR2 SVGAGI. The CDR3 sequence: CASSYVPVGNTEAFF. As DNA, the CDR3 is TGTGCCAGCAGTTACGTGCCGGTGGGGAACACTGAGGCTTTCTTT.

The V call is TRBV10-3, the J call TRBJ1-1; D remains ambiguous. The CDR3 has 13 amino acids. Germline CDR1 and CDR2: ENHRY and SYGVKD. The V end lost 7 bases, the J end lost 0 bases, and 9 bases lay between the germline ends. The CDR3, as DNA: TGTGCCATCAAGCCGGGGATGAACACTGAAGCTTTCTTT. Translation gives CAIKPGMNTEAFF.

This chain connects TRBV27 to TRBJ1-1; 8 positions match TRBD1. Trimming cost V 0 bases and J 1 base; bases outside gene matches: 7. The CDR3 covers 17 residues. In germline, CDR1 is MNHEY, CDR2 SMNVEV (reference sequence). CDR3 sequence reads: CASSLSRTGYGNTEAFF. CDR3 DNA sequence: TGTGCCAGCAGTTTATCCCGGACAGGGTACGGGAACACTGAAGCTTTCTTT.

The chain joins TRBV7-9 to TRBJ2-3; no reliable D call. The CDR3 has 14 amino acids. Germline CDR1 is SEHNR and CDR2 is FQNEAQ (reference sequence). The V gene lost 4 bases and the J gene lost 2 bases, with 10 bases spanning the gap. The CDR3 protein is CASSSTASTDTQYF. CDR3 nucleotides: TGTGCCAGCAGCTCCACCGCCTCCACAGATACGCAGTATTTT.

As to this clone: One end of the junction varies from germline; a read error may be responsible. This sequence joins TRBV10-3 and TRBJ2-7; D is unresolved. This CDR3 has 14 residues. Germline lookup yields CDR1 ENHRY and CDR2 SYGVKD. Written as DNA, the CDR3 is TGTGCCATCAGAGAGTTCCCGGCCCGCTACGAGCAGTACTTC. Its protein product is CAIREFPARYEQYF.

This sequence joins TRBV5-1 and TRBJ1-2; D gene ambiguous. The CDR3 spans 13 residues. Trimming removed 0 bases from V and 7 bases from J, with 10 bases in between. CDR1 SGHRS and CDR2 YFSETQ come from the germline V gene. CDR3 sequence reads: CASSLERGLGYTF. CDR3 DNA sequence: TGCGCCAGCAGCTTGGAGCGGGGTCTTGGCTACACCTTC.

This clone has a handful of counts. The chain links TRBV30 to TRBJ1-1, with 7 nucleotides matching TRBD1. Germline CDR1 GTSNPN, CDR2 SVGIG (reference sequence). V gave up 3 bases and J gave up 3 bases; unmatched junction bases: 7. The CDR3 totals 14 residues. The CDR3 loop reads CAWSQTTGDTEAFF. The CDR3 bases are TGTGCCTGGAGCCAAACCACAGGGGACACTGAAGCTTTCTTT.

The rearrangement joins TRBV11-2 to TRBJ2-1; 10 nucleotides agree with TRBD2. The CDR3 runs to 19 residues. Germline loops: CDR1 SGHAT, CDR2 FQNNGV. J lost 4 bases, V lost 5 bases, and 17 bases had no gene match. CDR3 residues: CASSENSGRIRRQYNEQFF. The CDR3 nucleotides read TGTGCCAGCAGCGAAAATAGCGGGAGGATCCGAAGACAGTACAATGAGCAGTTCTTC. Using reference TRBV11-2 and TRBJ2-1 for the parts outside the CDR3, the full variable domain is EAGVAQSPRYKIIEKRQSVAFWCNPISGHATLYWYQQILGQGPKLLIQFQNNGVVDDSQLPKDRFSAERLKGVDSTLKIQPAKLEDSAVYLCASSENSGRIRRQYNEQFFGPGTRLTVL.

This rearrangement joins TRBV5-1 to TRBJ1-2, with a tentative D call TRBD1 (6 bases). Trimming stripped 2 bases from V and 10 bases from J, with 21 bases between. The germline CDR1 and CDR2 sequences are SGHRS and YFSETQ. The length of the CDR3 is 15 residues. The CDR3 DNA sequence: TGCGCCAGCAGCTTTGGGATCGACAGGAGGGACCACTACACCTTC. Its protein is CASSFGIDRRDHYTF.

The V and J genes are TRBV28 and TRBJ1-1; TRBD1 aligns across 9 bases. This CDR3 contains 15 residues. J gave up 4 bases and V 5 bases, and 8 bases lay outside the gene matches. CDR1 and CDR2 (germline): MDHEN, SYDVKM. The CDR3 DNA is TGTGCCAGCAGTAACACAGGGGGCTTATCCACTGAAGCTTTCTTT. Its protein is CASSNTGGLSTEAFF.

The chain joins TRBV15 to TRBJ2-7; D is uncertain. Trimming shortened V by 6 bases and J by 0 bases, and 15 bases separated the two germline ends. Germline values: CDR1 LNHNV, CDR2 YYDKDF (reference sequence). The CDR3 runs to 15 residues. Written as DNA, the CDR3 is TGTGCCACCAGTCTTGGAGATGCGAGCTCCTACGAGCAGTACTTC. Translation: CATSLGDASSYEQYF.

This rearrangement joins TRBV28 to TRBJ2-2; no reliable D call. V lost 4 bases and J lost 4, with 13 bases in between. The CDR3 has 15 residues. Germline CDR1 is MDHEN and CDR2 is SYDVKM. This CDR3 is CASSWPGGTTGELFF. The CDR3 region has the DNA TGTGCCAGCAGTTGGCCCGGCGGTACCACCGGGGAGCTGTTTTTT.

The chain is built from TRBV6-1 and TRBJ2-3, with D tentatively TRBD1 or TRBD2 (5 bases each). This CDR3 has 13 residues. V lost 3 bases to trimming and J lost 6 bases, with 10 bases between them. Per the germline V gene, CDR1 is MNHNS and CDR2 is SASEGT. The CDR3 region has the DNA TGTGCCAGCAGTGAGGGGCGCGGGGATACGCAGTATTTT. Protein sequence: CASSEGRGDTQYF.

The chain's CDR3 is CASRPSDFGGEQYF. Here the CDR3 DNA reads TGTGCCAGCAGGCCAAGCGACTTCGGTGGGGAGCAGTACTTC. The genes are TRBV2 and TRBJ2-7; D unresolved. V gave up 6 bases and J gave up 7 bases, with 19 bases separating them. CDR3 length equals 14 residues. Germline V gives CDR1 SNHLY, CDR2 FYNNEI.

This chain uses TRBV5-6 with TRBJ2-3, with TRBD1 matching 8 bases. The CDR3 consists of 16 residues. The germline CDR1 and CDR2 sequences are SGHDT and YYEEEE. V was pared by 2 bases and J by 0 bases, with 5 bases of the junction left unmatched. The CDR3: CASSLAGTGSTDTQYF. Written as DNA, the CDR3 is TGTGCCAGCAGCTTAGCCGGGACAGGTAGCACAGATACGCAGTATTTT. The full variable domain, in which reference TRBV5-6 and TRBJ2-3 provide the parts outside the CDR3, is DAGVTQSPTHLIKTRGQQVTLRCSPKSGHDTVSWYQQALGQGPQFIFQYYEEEERQRGNFPDRFSGHQFPNYSSELNVNALLLGDSALYLCASSLAGTGSTDTQYFGPGTRLTVL.

The chain has TRBV2 and TRBJ1-1, with 7 bases fitting TRBD1. J gave up 8 bases and V 6 bases, and 15 bases lay outside the gene matches. CDR1 is SNHLY and CDR2 is FYNNEI in the germline V gene. The CDR3 is 15 amino acids. The CDR3 reads CASSRSSTGRNEAFF. The CDR3 DNA reads as TGTGCCAGCAGCCGCTCCTCGACAGGGCGTAACGAAGCTTTCTTT.

The rearrangement uses TRBV14 and TRBJ2-4; 11 nucleotides match TRBD2. Germline V gene sequence: CDR1 SGHDN, CDR2 FVKESK. The CDR3 is 19 residues long. With V trimmed by 2 bases and J by 1 base, 10 bases remained unmatched. DNA of the CDR3: TGTGCCAGCAGCCAATCAGTGACTAGCGGGATCAGGGCCAAAAACATTCAGTACTTC. Protein product: CASSQSVTSGIRAKNIQYF. Using reference TRBV14 and TRBJ2-4 for the parts outside the CDR3, the full variable domain is EAGVTQFPSHSVIEKGQTVTLRCDPISGHDNLYWYRRVMGKEIKFLLHFVKESKQDESGMPNNRFLAERTGGTYSTLKVQPAELEDSGVYFCASSQSVTSGIRAKNIQYFGAGTRLSVL.

In DNA form, the CDR3 reads TGTGCCAGCAGCAGGGGGGATCCCAGCAATCAGCCCCAGCATTTT. Its translation: CASSRGDPSNQPQHF. This chain connects TRBV6-6 to TRBJ1-5, with TRBD1 identical over 7 bases. V was pared by 6 bases and J by 1 base, with 6 bases of the junction left unmatched. The CDR3 spans 15 residues. The V gene's germline CDR1 is MNHNY and CDR2 SVGAGI (reference sequence).

This clone was detected only once. The chain recombines TRBV19 with TRBJ2-2; possible D gene TRBD2, 6 bases. This CDR3 region has 13 residues. V was shortened by 7 bases and J by 5 bases, with 11 bases between the two germline ends. CDR1 is LNHDA, CDR2 SQIVND, per germline (reference sequence). CDR3 coding DNA: TGTGCCAGTACGACGGGAGCTACCGGGGAGCTGTTTTTT. It specifies CASTTGATGELFF.

The J gene is TRBJ2-2, the V gene TRBV6-6, with 7 bases aligning to TRBD1. Germline lookup yields CDR1 MNHNY and CDR2 SVGAGI (reference sequence). Trimming at V came to 1 base and at J to 4 bases, leaving 3 bases not matched to a gene. The CDR3 runs to 15 residues. The CDR3 coding sequence is TGTGCCAGCAGTTACTACAACAGGGGCACCGGGGAGCTGTTTTTT. This translates into CASSYYNRGTGELFF.